This record concerns one TCR beta chain sequence. This clone was counted only a few times. This receptor's antigen is unknown. No quality values exist for individual bases; no much larger clone is one base distant. This entry comes from a study of cytomegalovirus exposure and HLA in healthy donors (TCRdb year 2017). Concerning the study at large: In an earlier analysis of about 560 of the donors, 276 Gb of sequence data and 120 million or so unique TCR beta sequences from about 179 million T cells were reported. Around 320 gigabases of sequencing data and 70 million to 100 million unique TCR sequences were included in an early release covering about 620 HLA-typed donors. The genetic ancestry cluster associated with self-reported Caucasian donors included 65% to 90% of the 300 to 450 genotyped donors. The study was designed to test whether signatures of past pathogen exposure could be identified by cataloging public T cell receptors. The study profiled the T cell repertoires of hundreds of subjects by immunosequencing and related them to cytomegalovirus serostatus. A separate validation cohort of over 95 different subjects was used in addition to the 666-subject first cohort. High-throughput TCR immunosequencing, statistical association of individual TCRs with disease status, and machine learning were combined to predict cytomegalovirus infection status. A later analysis re-analyzed previously published TCR beta repertoires from 666 donors and added high-resolution HLA genotyping to study TCR occurrence patterns. Rather than drawing on any new phenotypic data, the later analysis identified candidate immune exposures from TCR beta sequences and the way those sequences occurred across donors. An earlier analysis of around 580 of the donors used high-throughput TCR beta sequencing to judge whether each TCR beta V gene segment behaved as functional or pseudogenic. Alongside the repertoire data, information on donor age, sex, ethnicity and CMV serostatus was compiled. A later genetic analysis used genome-wide SNP genotypes for about three fifths of the 666 donors, treating that subset as a discovery cohort. All discovery cohort repertoires had been generated using a single sequencing platform. HLA typing covered class I and class II loci at four-digit resolution. Typing coverage differed by locus: A, B, C, DRB1 and DQB1 were typed in about 629-640 donors, DQA1 in about 560, DPA1 in nearly 610, and DPB1 in approximately 450. Several DR-DQ haplotypes were handled as single units for association and clustering because linkage in the cohort was strong. Among some 410 genotyped donors of the cohort, an average of approximately 240,000 unique TCR beta nucleotide sequences was sequenced per donor, of which 15% to 20% were non-productive.

The research as a whole found: Only TCR beta chains were sequenced in this cohort, and the absence of alpha or paired-chain data limited detectable features. In a later genetic analysis, fewer N-insertions in productive TCRs were reported among donors in an Asian-associated ancestry cluster than the roughly 700-donor mean. A cluster of highly shared sequence variants was judged likely to represent a technical artifact of the sequencing pipeline. Correlated functional status among segregating V segments might reflect linkage disequilibrium, but an unknown experimental factor could not be ruled out. The authors suggested that the approach could potentially be extended to other disease states and immunological phenotypes. The earlier analysis of 587 of the donors excluded 15 to 20 rarely observed V segments, including chromosome 9 orphons, because counts were too low. Most CMV-associated TCR beta chains appeared to be HLA-restricted in a later analysis, and the HLA associations seemed to be driven largely by CMV exposure. A further reported finding was that TCR beta sequences accurately predicted the HLA-A and HLA-B alleles for most subjects in the first cohort. Because HLA typing was missing for some donors at each locus, association tests included only the typed subset. In the study, 150 to 200 TCR beta chains were listed as associated with cytomegalovirus. CMV serostatus was the only immune exposure information available for the cohort. In a later analysis, the rate of TCR association differed among HLA loci, with DRB1 alleles having the most associated TCRs and HLA-C alleles having the fewest. Some IMGT-functional V segments, including TRBV6-2 and TRBV6-3, could not be told apart with the 87-base-pair reads, so those segments were excluded. Sequencing depth was assumed to be roughly uniform across donors in the presence/absence analyses, though that assumption may not hold. An association between a missense DCLRE1C variant and V-gene and J-gene trimming of TCR beta chains was found in a later genetic analysis and replicated in an independent cohort. Most TCR sequences were seen in very few donors, while some public TCRs were found in many individuals. The classifier was reported to diagnose cytomegalovirus status with high specificity and sensitivity in both the original cohort and the validation cohort. Broadly in line with IMGT annotations, most TCR beta V segments showed up in productive rearrangements about 87% or about 30% of the time in an earlier analysis of around 600 of the donors. A few of the identified cytomegalovirus-associated TCR beta chains were confirmed in vitro to be specific for cytomegalovirus antigens. In a later analysis, several top co-occurrence clusters were reported to appear linked to parvovirus B19, influenza, CMV and Epstein-Barr virus. Specific HLA alleles were associated with more than 15,000 TCR beta sequences at a false discovery rate of 0.05 in a later analysis. A later analysis found that HLA-associated TCR beta chains were more clonally expanded and had lower generation probabilities than equally common non-associated chains. When HLA alleles, especially DR and DQ, strongly co-occurred, attributing TCR associations to individual alleles was difficult.

From a lookup of the germline V gene, CDR1 and CDR2 are MDHEN and SYDVKM. Trimmed from V: 3 bases; trimmed from J: 3 bases; junction bases lacking a gene match: 5. There are 15 amino acids in the CDR3, from cysteine to phenylalanine inclusive. Only the CDR3 DNA is retained, 45 bases long and in frame from the first base. Libraries were prepared through the immunoSEQ multiplex PCR assay. A mixture of 60 forward primers for TCR Vbeta segments and 13 reverse primers for TCR Jbeta segments was used in the multiplex PCR. The CDR3 region of rearranged TCR beta genes was amplified from genomic DNA with a multiplex PCR assay. On the Illumina HiSeq System, the amplified TCR beta libraries were sequenced as 87-base-pair reads. Turning to the authors' computational methods: Across the roughly 670 repertoires, a later analysis counted roughly 77 million unique TCR beta chains, 9 million to 14 million of which were shared by at least two donors. To remove PCR and sequencing errors, raw reads were error-corrected and collapsed into unique sequences using a nearest-neighbor algorithm that merged closely related sequences. CDR3 sequences were aligned to IMGT reference sequences to assign V, D and J gene segments. For a sequence to be retained, a match of at least six nucleotides to both a V gene segment and a J gene segment was required. A rearrangement was called productive if the CDR3 had no stop codons and remained in frame with V and J, and every other rearrangement was called non-productive. CDR3 was defined by IMGT convention, running from the second conserved V-encoded cysteine to the conserved J-encoded phenylalanine. Sequences without an unambiguous match to a single V gene segment were excluded from the earlier analysis of about 640 of the donors. An earlier analysis of fewer than 750 of the donors classified V segments as functional when productive rearrangements were above 56.7% and as segregating when the standard deviation between donors was above 5%. A statistical classification framework was built to diagnose cytomegalovirus status from the catalog of TCR beta chain sequences. V and J gene assignment, in a later analysis, came from comparing TCR nucleotide sequences with IMGT/GENE-DB human TR gene sequences. In a later analysis, CDR3 sequences and most-parsimonious VDJ recombination scenarios were assigned using the TCRdist pipeline. In a later analysis, every TCR beta chain was defined by the combination of its CDR3 amino acid sequence and its V-gene family, and reads without a unique V-gene family were dropped. To address suspected cross-contamination and a sequencing artifact, a later analysis removed some 620 highly shared, low-generation-probability nucleotide sequences. For each public chain, a later analysis derived a clonal expansion index from normalized ranks of inferred template counts within each repertoire. In a later analysis, generation probabilities were computed with a VDJ recombination model fitted to out-of-frame rearrangements, and the resulting probabilities were checked against IGoR. In a later analysis, hypergeometric tests were used to score TCR-TCR, TCR-HLA and TCR-CMV co-occurrence, with a repertoire-size bias correction applied to TCR pairs. To estimate false discovery rates, a later analysis permuted the HLA or CMV assignments 20 times. In a later analysis, co-occurring TCRs were grouped using DBSCAN, with TCRdist sequence similarity added in when clustering inside HLA-allele-positive subsets. Repertoires with fewer than 30,000 or more than 120,000 public chains were left out of co-occurrence clustering, as were several repertoires with anomalous nucleotide sharing. TCRdb retrieved this table from immuneACCESS and kept in-frame rearrangements only. Not all clones are present; in checked studies, unresolved V genes account for under half, and no reason is known for the remainder. That table gives V, J and clone size, and the DNA gave D and trimming. Here the sample has some 130,000 clones; over 60% occur a single time. The ten largest clones add up to under 2.5% of the sample.

In total, roughly 670 healthy bone marrow donors made up the cohort. All cohort members were sampled while nominally healthy, although unrecorded immune exposures were likely present. The donor was CMV seronegative and was included in the group of a few hundred seronegative cohort members. A peripheral blood sample was provided by each donor, and peripheral blood mononuclear cells were used for TCR beta sequencing. The Qiagen DNeasy Blood Extraction Kit was used to extract genomic DNA from the blood cell samples. This clonotype originated in a man between 25 and 39 years old in good health and CMV-seronegative. The sequenced sample consisted of PBMCs. The chain couples TRBV28 to TRBJ1-5; 7 bases in between match TRBD1. The sequenced DNA: TGTGCCAGCAGTTTCAGGACAGGTTCCAATCAGCCCCAGCATTTT. Its protein reads: CASSFRTGSNQPQHF.